The text below deals with one TCR beta chain. The data are from a study of blood T cell repertoires in COVID-19. Study at large: There were acute and convalescent COVID-19 samples, and they came from the United States, Italy and Spain. In each case, the material was cDNA or gDNA derived from T cells, B-cell-depleted T cells, or PBMCs.

Libraries were prepared by immunoSEQ multiplex PCR; TCRdb keeps only in-frame clonotypes and omits some of them. The sample includes some 240,000 clones, 70% to 90% seen only once; the top ten take 10% to 15%. The CDR3 extends over 14 amino acids. V lost 0 bases and J lost 3, with 9 bases in between. CDR1 is SGHAT and CDR2 is FQNNGV in the germline V gene. This TCR was recovered from a human donor in a cohort sampled during active COVID-19. This chain links TRBV11-2 with TRBJ2-7; the D is unclear. The sample consisted of peripheral blood. Written as DNA, the CDR3 is TGTGCCAGCAGCTTAGATCCACAAGTCTACGAGCAGTACTTC. The encoded protein is CASSLDPQVYEQYF.